These T cell receptor beta chains were read from a single sample in a study of blood T cell repertoires in COVID-19. Profiled with immunoSEQ multiplex PCR; TCRdb holds only in-frame clones, not every one. The data show approximately 330,000 clones, over 80% seen once. The sequencing input was peripheral blood. The receptors originated from a man aged 25-45 years with COVID-19, enrolled during active disease. Both conserved end residues are trimmed from each CDR3. Each record gives: J gene, V gene, CDR3 length, CDR3 protein.

j_gene: TRBJ1-1
v_gene: TRBV29-1
len: 9
CDR3aa: SVLGGTEAF

j_gene: TRBJ1-5
v_gene: TRBV28
len: 14
CDR3aa: ASSLGTVSSNQPQH

j_gene: TRBJ1-2
v_gene: TRBV27
len: 11
CDR3aa: ASRPRDSYGYT

j_gene: TRBJ2-3
v_gene: TRBV28
len: 16
CDR3aa: ASSLINLGTRRADTQY

j_gene: TRBJ1-4
v_gene: TRBV28
len: 16
CDR3aa: ASSLRSYTGGLSEKLF

j_gene: TRBJ1-6
v_gene: TRBV6-5
len: 13
CDR3aa: ASRTDRGFSSPLH

j_gene: TRBJ2-1
v_gene: TRBV27
len: 13
CDR3aa: ASSLSGPTDNEQF

j_gene: TRBJ1-1
v_gene: TRBV19
len: 15
CDR3aa: ASSIRHRGATNTEAF

j_gene: TRBJ2-1
v_gene: TRBV24-1
len: 13
CDR3aa: ATSDGREGYNEQF

j_gene: TRBJ2-7
v_gene: TRBV27
len: 11
CDR3aa: ASSLAGIHEQY

j_gene: TRBJ1-2
v_gene: TRBV29-1
len: 11
CDR3aa: SVAIGESRGYT

j_gene: TRBJ1-4
v_gene: TRBV6-2/TRBV6-3
len: 13
CDR3aa: ASSYSRGANEKLF

j_gene: TRBJ1-6
v_gene: TRBV4-1
len: 13
CDR3aa: ASSPPTGNNSPLH

j_gene: TRBJ2-3
v_gene: TRBV24-1
len: 12
CDR3aa: ATSDYTSTDTQY

j_gene: TRBJ1-2
v_gene: TRBV19
len: 15
CDR3aa: ASSISRQPRPNYGYT

j_gene: TRBJ2-7
v_gene: TRBV11-2
len: 12
CDR3aa: ASSYTRGTYEQY

j_gene: TRBJ2-7
v_gene: TRBV19
len: 10
CDR3aa: VIGFRSYEQY

j_gene: TRBJ1-2
v_gene: TRBV5-6
len: 14
CDR3aa: ASSLPPRGGLYGYT

j_gene: TRBJ2-7
v_gene: TRBV4-3
len: 14
CDR3aa: ASSQEAGGYTYEQY

j_gene: TRBJ2-1
v_gene: TRBV7-2
len: 12
CDR3aa: ASSPGQGRHEQF

j_gene: TRBJ1-1
v_gene: TRBV21-1
len: 17
CDR3aa: ASRKKAGTGRGLNTEAF

j_gene: TRBJ1-1
v_gene: TRBV18
len: 11
CDR3aa: ASSLGQDTEAF

j_gene: TRBJ1-1
v_gene: TRBV19
len: 15
CDR3aa: ASRKRVTAVSNTEAF

j_gene: TRBJ2-1
v_gene: TRBV4-2
len: 14
CDR3aa: ASSQAVQGGTNEQF

j_gene: TRBJ2-5
v_gene: TRBV5-6
len: 16
CDR3aa: ASSKPTRDRGLGETQY

j_gene: TRBJ2-7
v_gene: TRBV6-5
len: 13
CDR3aa: ASSFWQAGTYEQY

j_gene: TRBJ2-2
v_gene: TRBV18
len: 14
CDR3aa: ASSPLQWFNTGELF

j_gene: TRBJ1-1
v_gene: TRBV11-2
len: 13
CDR3aa: ASSPLLGGSTEAF

j_gene: TRBJ2-1
v_gene: TRBV10-3
len: 11
CDR3aa: AIRLADHNEQF

j_gene: TRBJ2-5
v_gene: TRBV4-2
len: 13
CDR3aa: ASSPLAGGSQTQY

j_gene: TRBJ1-2
v_gene: TRBV13
len: 13
CDR3aa: ASSSRDRVLHGYT

j_gene: TRBJ1-2
v_gene: TRBV5-1
len: 14
CDR3aa: ASSLEGQGLEDGYT

j_gene: TRBJ1-1
v_gene: TRBV28
len: 10
CDR3aa: ASSPLLGDAF

j_gene: TRBJ2-5
v_gene: TRBV5-4
len: 15
CDR3aa: ASSSRTRGGLQETQY

j_gene: TRBJ1-5
v_gene: TRBV7-2
len: 11
CDR3aa: ASSQRFDQPQH

j_gene: TRBJ2-7
v_gene: TRBV7-2
len: 12
CDR3aa: ASTLSRGRNEQY

j_gene: TRBJ2-1
v_gene: TRBV10-3
len: 14
CDR3aa: AISRVGTSFYNEQF

j_gene: TRBJ2-2
v_gene: TRBV10-3
len: 12
CDR3aa: AISESGGSGELF

j_gene: TRBJ2-1
v_gene: TRBV5-1
len: 14
CDR3aa: ASSLGVSGTYNEQF

j_gene: TRBJ2-7
v_gene: TRBV11-2
len: 13
CDR3aa: ASSQVRGRGHEQY

j_gene: TRBJ2-7
v_gene: TRBV7-6
len: 13
CDR3aa: ASSITGTGSYEQY

j_gene: TRBJ2-2
v_gene: TRBV28
len: 13
CDR3aa: ASRRGGEGTGELF

j_gene: TRBJ2-7
v_gene: TRBV2
len: 13
CDR3aa: ASSASRASGNEQY

j_gene: TRBJ1-2
v_gene: TRBV29-1
len: 10
CDR3aa: SVEEDRNGYT

j_gene: TRBJ1-1
v_gene: TRBV5-4
len: 11
CDR3aa: ASSLDRVVEAF

j_gene: TRBJ1-2
v_gene: TRBV5-1
len: 12
CDR3aa: ASSLEGANYGYT

j_gene: TRBJ1-1
v_gene: TRBV9
len: 14
CDR3aa: ASSVASGQGANEAF

j_gene: TRBJ1-2
v_gene: TRBV5-1
len: 12
CDR3aa: ASSLGVGGYGYT

j_gene: TRBJ1-4
v_gene: TRBV5-6
len: 12
CDR3aa: ASSVTEMRGKLF

j_gene: TRBJ1-1
v_gene: TRBV19
len: 10
CDR3aa: ASRSGYTEAF

j_gene: TRBJ1-2
v_gene: TRBV12-3/TRBV12-4
len: 10
CDR3aa: ASSGQGLGYT

j_gene: TRBJ2-2
v_gene: TRBV11-2
len: 13
CDR3aa: ASRWSLAGTGELF

j_gene: TRBJ2-7
v_gene: TRBV27
len: 11
CDR3aa: ASSLEVNYEQY

j_gene: TRBJ2-3
v_gene: TRBV11-2
len: 13
CDR3aa: ASSPTGLGTDTQY

j_gene: TRBJ2-5
v_gene: TRBV6-5
len: 12
CDR3aa: ASNHRAQQETQY

j_gene: TRBJ2-7
v_gene: TRBV19
len: 13
CDR3aa: ASSPRLGTGYEQY

j_gene: TRBJ2-7
v_gene: TRBV28
len: 15
CDR3aa: ASSLGFPGGNPYEQY